Sequencing of this TCR beta chain was carried out in a study of T cell repertoires in cytomegalovirus infection. Study summary: Public TCR beta signatures indicated both CMV infection and matching HLA type. Study-level findings and limits: HLA-C-restricted CMV-specific TCR beta clonotypes prevailed in the ex vivo response.

TCRdb redid the calling of the reads with MiXCR, one entry per CDR3 protein. The sample contains about 320,000 distinct CDR3 sequences, more than 8% of which appear only once. CDR1 is SGHVS, CDR2 FNYEAQ, per germline. The V gene lost 5 bases and the J gene lost 3 bases, with 20 bases spanning the gap. This CDR3 contains 17 residues. Turning to this clonotype: Antigen unknown.

The specimen sequenced was PBMCs. This chain joins TRBV7-6 and TRBJ2-1; D is possibly TRBD2 (6 bases). This TCR was recovered from a human donor in good health (CMV status not recorded). Some clones in this sample may be carry-over from other donors' samples. In DNA form, the CDR3 reads TGTGCCAGCAGCCTAGAAGGGGAGGAGGATGTCTACAATGAGCAGTTCTTC. Encoded protein: CASSLEGEEDVYNEQFF.